This T cell receptor (beta chain) derives from a study of a mutant IDH1 vaccine in newly diagnosed glioma. Study-level background: Eight vaccinations were given in weeks 1, 3, 5, 7, 11, 15, 19 and 23. Those enrolled had earlier been treated with radiotherapy, temozolomide, or both, mostly both. General observations from the study: Pseudoprogression appeared unlinked to shifts in leading peripheral T cell clonotypes.

With regard to this clone: Its matching antigen is unknown.

Clones were sequenced by immunoSEQ multiplex PCR, and TCRdb holds only the in-frame ones, with some missing. This table holds 45,000 to 60,000 clones, around 90% found once. Time point defined: week 11, during vaccination. The study gave 300 ug of mutant IDH1 20-mer peptide per vaccine dose, with topical imiquimod. Donor diagnoses consisted of new WHO grade 3 or 4 IDH1-mutant, ATRX-lost astrocytomas. V dropped 1 base and J dropped 4 bases, with 13 bases sitting between them. Germline V gives CDR1 SNHLY, CDR2 FYNNEI. This CDR3 region has 15 residues. This specimen consisted of PBMCs, obtained from a glioma patient whose treatment included an IDH1 peptide vaccine. This receptor was obtained from a man aged 45 to 65 with glioma. J is TRBJ1-1 and V is TRBV2; D call uncertain. In DNA, the CDR3 is TGTGCCAGCAGTGAAGGTCGGGCCTCGGGCACTGAAGCTTTCTTT. The encoded protein is CASSEGRASGTEAFF.